This T cell receptor (beta chain) comes out of a study of neoadjuvant nivolumab and ipilimumab in lung cancer (TCRdb year 2020). With regard to the full study: Intravenous nivolumab was dosed at 3 mg/kg on days 1, 15 and 29, and in the combination arm ipilimumab 1 mg/kg was added on day 1 only. Matched pretherapy and resected tumor pairs were analyzed for seven patients: four treated with nivolumab and three with nivolumab plus ipilimumab. The major pathologic response (MPR) rate in the intention-to-treat population in each study arm was designated as the primary trial endpoint. The study compared TCR repertoires in pretherapy (baseline) peripheral blood with TCR repertoires in tumors resected at surgery following neoadjuvant immune checkpoint blockade. Of the approximately 44 patients with operable NSCLC treated in the trial, around 23 were randomized to nivolumab monotherapy and some 21 to nivolumab plus ipilimumab.

Regarding this clone: Its antigen target is currently unknown. No much larger clone is present one base from it, and per-base qualities are unavailable.

The germline V gene provides CDR1 SQVTM and CDR2 ANQGSEA. At the junction V is shortened by 6 bases and J by 8 bases, with 11 bases in between. The CDR3, cysteine through phenylalanine, is 11 amino acids long. Only the CDR3 DNA is retained, 33 bases long and in frame from the first base. Study-level results and caveats: TCR richness and clonality were greater in resected tumors than in tumor-adjacent uninvolved lung, and increases were seen in more dual-therapy-treated tumors. No significant correlation was found between TCR clonality and pathologic tumor regression, and only a single major-pathologic-response sample was available for the analysis of TCR clonality versus pathologic tumor regression. From pretherapy to surgery, increases in tumor T-cell richness and clonality were observed in three of three dual-therapy tumors but in only two of four nivolumab-treated tumors. Pretherapy blood TCR richness correlated positively with richness in tumors resected after neoadjuvant therapy (Spearman R of about 0.8). TCR sequencing was performed in a small number of samples.

In the paper's terms, the time point label means: at surgical resection after neoadjuvant nivolumab +/- ipilimumab. The samples were taken from NEOSTAR, a phase 2 randomized trial in operable NSCLC that tested neoadjuvant nivolumab or nivolumab plus ipilimumab, followed by surgery. The library was generated by the immunoSEQ multiplex PCR assay. In the source study's methods: Richness and clonality were used to summarize the repertoires, and clones that significantly expanded or contracted between pre- and post-therapy samples were identified. TCRdb provides this immuneACCESS table in a form limited to in-frame rearrangements. Some clones are lacking; in checked studies, under half of them reflect an unresolved V gene, and why the rest are absent is not known. V and J calls and clone size are copied from that table; D and trimming were computed from the DNA. The sample has about 29,000 clones on record, roughly three quarters of them singletons. The ten top clones hold 18% of the sample.

This clonotype was obtained from an adult with non-small cell lung cancer. The V and J segments used are TRBV29-1 and TRBJ2-1; the D segment cannot be called with confidence. The source was tumor tissue, collected after neoadjuvant nivolumab, alone or with ipilimumab, at or shortly before surgery. CDR3 protein: CSVGDFHEQFF. The sequenced DNA: TGCAGCGTAGGCGATTTTCATGAGCAGTTCTTC.